A selection of T cell receptor beta chains follows, all from one sample in a study of shared clonotypes between healthy human individuals. Assay: immunoSEQ multiplex PCR; the TCRdb copy retains only in-frame clones and omits some. The sample includes about 1.9 million clones, just over 90% of them seen just once. Material for sequencing was naive CD8+ T cells from PBMCs. Source of these receptors: a man aged 18 to 29 in good health. Some clones in this sample may be carry-over from other donors' samples. Both conserved end residues are part of each CDR3. D genes are given only for firm matches. Clone size, where shown, is once, few, many, or a class for clones that have expanded.

>-|-|TRBJ2-7|TRBV27
CASSLGAGPYEQYF
>-|-|TRBJ2-7|TRBV11-1
CASSLTFSYEQYF
>-|-|TRBJ1-1|TRBV7-9
CASSLGANTEAFF
>-|-|TRBJ2-3|TRBV27
CASSTIGGATDTQYF
>-|-|TRBJ1-5|TRBV7-9
CASSLRRRGIEQPQHF
>-|-|TRBJ2-7|TRBV7-8
CASSPQYNNYEQYF
>TRBD2|-|TRBJ2-7|TRBV7-8
CASSGGTSGRAYEQYF
>TRBD1|-|TRBJ2-7|TRBV2
CASGSTTGQGTSYEQYF
>-|-|TRBJ2-5|TRBV7-2
CASRNRGTQYF
>-|-|TRBJ2-3|TRBV4-1
CASSPDIPTDTQYF
>-|-|TRBJ2-1|TRBV13
CASSLDGAEQFF
>-|-|TRBJ2-7|TRBV28
CASSRATFYEQYF
>TRBD2|once|TRBJ2-7|TRBV4-1
CASSQGGAGAGYEQYF
>-|-|TRBJ1-1|TRBV4-2
CASSQDDELKNTEAFF
>TRBD2|-|TRBJ2-3|TRBV25-1
CASSVAGRDMDTQYF
>-|-|TRBJ1-1|TRBV28
CASSPLAGGETEAFF
>TRBD1|-|TRBJ2-7|TRBV9
CASSPTQGADEQYF
>-|-|TRBJ2-7|TRBV9
CASSVRDTYEQYF
>TRBD2|-|TRBJ2-2|TRBV6-5
CASSHRDYYTGELFF
>TRBD1|-|TRBJ2-7|TRBV6-5
CASAPGTGIEQYF
>-|-|TRBJ1-1|TRBV7-3
CASSLLLGTEAFF
>-|-|TRBJ2-5|TRBV19
CASRKEFSETQYF
>TRBD2|-|TRBJ2-1|TRBV19
CASTPVAGASSYNEQFF
>TRBD1|-|TRBJ2-5|TRBV7-9
CASSLAGGGLETQYF
>-|-|TRBJ2-1|TRBV15
CATSRDKTGSGLNEQFF
>TRBD2|-|TRBJ2-7|TRBV15
CATSRVPRLASSSYEQYF
>-|few|TRBJ2-7|TRBV29-1
CSVESSYEQYF
>-|-|TRBJ2-1|TRBV29-1
CSVAGVRNEQFF
>TRBD1|-|TRBJ2-2|TRBV13
CASSLAQGTNTGELFF
>-|-|TRBJ2-2|TRBV2
CASSEARVREYTGELFF
>-|-|TRBJ2-7|TRBV27
CASSRTQDYEQYF
>TRBD2|-|TRBJ2-1|TRBV27
CASSPLRAGGRNEQFF